This entry features one T cell receptor (beta chain) sequence. The data stem from a study of blood T cell repertoires in COVID-19. Across the whole study: Acute and convalescent COVID-19 samples came from the United States, Italy and Spain.

Per the study methods: Reference gene primer amplification gave nucleated cell count estimates. Here immunoSEQ multiplex PCR was the method, and the copy in TCRdb shows in-frame clones only, minus some. For V, J and clone size, that table is used; D and trimming come from the DNA. This table has around 280,000 clones, 90% appearing once. Germline V lookup: CDR1 SGHAT, CDR2 FQNNGV. The junction had 3 bases not matched to a gene; V was cut back by 4 bases and J by 3 bases. The CDR3 extends over 14 amino acids. The participants were between roughly 18 and 90 years old and came from roughly 25 US areas. Researchers sorted participants into cohorts using their self-reported clinical history.

Sequenced: PBMCs or T cells enriched from blood (not recorded which). The origin of this receptor is a young woman with acute COVID-19. The chain recombines TRBV11-2 with TRBJ2-7; 10 nucleotides align to TRBD2. CDR3 bases: TGTGCCAGCAGCTCCCGACTAGCGGGCTACGAGCAGTACTTC. Protein product: CASSSRLAGYEQYF.